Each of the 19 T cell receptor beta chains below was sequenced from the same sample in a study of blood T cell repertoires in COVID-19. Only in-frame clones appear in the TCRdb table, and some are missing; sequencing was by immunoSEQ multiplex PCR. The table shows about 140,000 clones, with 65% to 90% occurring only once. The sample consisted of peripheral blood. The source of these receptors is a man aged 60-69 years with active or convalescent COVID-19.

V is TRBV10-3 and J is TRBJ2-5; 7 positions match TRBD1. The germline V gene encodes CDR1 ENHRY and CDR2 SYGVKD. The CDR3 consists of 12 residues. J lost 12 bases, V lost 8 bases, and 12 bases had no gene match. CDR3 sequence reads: CAIGGQNDQKYF. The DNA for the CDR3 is TGTGCCATCGGGGGACAGAACGACCAAAAGTACTTC.

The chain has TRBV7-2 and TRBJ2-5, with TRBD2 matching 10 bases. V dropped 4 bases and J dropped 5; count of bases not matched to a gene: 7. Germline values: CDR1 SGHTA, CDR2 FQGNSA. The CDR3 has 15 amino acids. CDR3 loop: CASSYSGGASETQYF. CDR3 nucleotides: TGTGCCAGCAGCTACAGCGGGGGGGCATCGGAGACCCAGTACTTC.

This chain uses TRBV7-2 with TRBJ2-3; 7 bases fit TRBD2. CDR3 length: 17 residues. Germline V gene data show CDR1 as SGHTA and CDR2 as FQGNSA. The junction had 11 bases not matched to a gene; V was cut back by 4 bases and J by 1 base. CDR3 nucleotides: TGTGCCAGCAGCTCCAAGTGGGGGGGAGGGGGCACAGATACGCAGTATTTT. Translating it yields CASSSKWGGGGTDTQYF. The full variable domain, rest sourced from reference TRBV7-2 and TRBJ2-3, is GAGVSQSPSNKVTEKGKDVELRCDPISGHTALYWYRQSLGQGLEFLIYFQGNSAPDKSGLPSDRFSAERTGGSVSTLTIQRTQQEDSAVYLCASSSKWGGGGTDTQYFGPGTRLTVL.

The CDR3 protein is CASSHRQGINEQYF. The CDR3 DNA reads TGTGCCAGCAGCCACCGACAGGGGATCAACGAGCAGTACTTC. The V and J genes are TRBV5-6 and TRBJ2-7; the match to TRBD1 covers 8 bases. J was trimmed by 5 bases and V by 4 bases; bases with no gene match: 8. This CDR3 spans 14 amino acids. Germline V gene data show CDR1 as SGHDT and CDR2 as YYEEEE.

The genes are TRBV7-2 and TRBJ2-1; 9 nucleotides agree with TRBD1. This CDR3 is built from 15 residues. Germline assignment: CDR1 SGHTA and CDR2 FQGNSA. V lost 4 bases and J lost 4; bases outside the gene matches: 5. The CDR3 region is CASSSTGGTYNEQFF. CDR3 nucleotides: TGTGCCAGCAGCTCTACAGGGGGCACTTACAATGAGCAGTTCTTC.

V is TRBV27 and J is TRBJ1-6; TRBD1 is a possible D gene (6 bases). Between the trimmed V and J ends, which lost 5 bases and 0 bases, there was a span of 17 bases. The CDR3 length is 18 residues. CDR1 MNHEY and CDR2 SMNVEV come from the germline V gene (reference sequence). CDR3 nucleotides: TGTGCCAGCAGTAGACGGACAGACTCGAGCTCCTATAATTCACCCCTCCACTTT. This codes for CASSRRTDSSSYNSPLHF.

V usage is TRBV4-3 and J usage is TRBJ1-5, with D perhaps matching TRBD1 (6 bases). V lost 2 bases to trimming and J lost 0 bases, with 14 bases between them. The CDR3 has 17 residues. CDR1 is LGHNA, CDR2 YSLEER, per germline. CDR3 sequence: CASSQQYRDYSNQPQHF. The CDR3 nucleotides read TGCGCCAGCAGCCAACAGTACAGGGACTATAGCAATCAGCCCCAGCATTTT.

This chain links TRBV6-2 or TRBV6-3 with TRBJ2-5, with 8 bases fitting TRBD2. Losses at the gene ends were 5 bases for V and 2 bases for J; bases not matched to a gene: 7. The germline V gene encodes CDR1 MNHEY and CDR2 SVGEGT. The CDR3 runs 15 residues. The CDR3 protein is CASSRQGLEQETQYF. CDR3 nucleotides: TGTGCCAGCAGTCGCCAGGGACTAGAACAAGAGACCCAGTACTTC.

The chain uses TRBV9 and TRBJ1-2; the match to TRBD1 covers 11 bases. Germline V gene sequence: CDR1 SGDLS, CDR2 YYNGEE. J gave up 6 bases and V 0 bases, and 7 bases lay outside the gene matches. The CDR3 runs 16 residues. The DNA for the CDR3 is TGTGCCAGCAGCGTAGATCTAGGGACAGGGGGTAATGGCTACACCTTC. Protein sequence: CASSVDLGTGGNGYTF.

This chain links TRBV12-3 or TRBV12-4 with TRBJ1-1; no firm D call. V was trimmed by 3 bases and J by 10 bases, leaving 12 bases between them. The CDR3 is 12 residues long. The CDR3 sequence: CASSFFLTGAFF. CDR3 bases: TGTGCCAGCAGTTTTTTTTTAACGGGAGCTTTCTTT.

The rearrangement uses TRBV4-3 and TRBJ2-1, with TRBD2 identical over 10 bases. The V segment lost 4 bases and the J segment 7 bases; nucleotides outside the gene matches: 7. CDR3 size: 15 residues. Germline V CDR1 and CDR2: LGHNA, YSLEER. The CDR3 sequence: CASSRLLAGANEQFF. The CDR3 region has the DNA TGCGCCAGCAGCCGGCTCCTAGCGGGGGCTAATGAGCAGTTCTTC.

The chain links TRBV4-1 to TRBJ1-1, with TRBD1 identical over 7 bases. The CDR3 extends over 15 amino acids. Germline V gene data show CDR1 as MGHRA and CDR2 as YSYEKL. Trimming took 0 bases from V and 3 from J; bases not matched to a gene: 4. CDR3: CASSQEEGQYTEAFF. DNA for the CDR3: TGCGCCAGCAGCCAAGAGGAGGGACAGTACACTGAAGCTTTCTTT.

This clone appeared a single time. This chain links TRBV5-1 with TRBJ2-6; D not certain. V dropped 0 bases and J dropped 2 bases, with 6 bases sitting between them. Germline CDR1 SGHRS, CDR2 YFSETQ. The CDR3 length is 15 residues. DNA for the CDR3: TGCGCCAGCAGCTTGGCGGTTGCTGGGGCCAACGTCCTGACTTTC. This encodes CASSLAVAGANVLTF.

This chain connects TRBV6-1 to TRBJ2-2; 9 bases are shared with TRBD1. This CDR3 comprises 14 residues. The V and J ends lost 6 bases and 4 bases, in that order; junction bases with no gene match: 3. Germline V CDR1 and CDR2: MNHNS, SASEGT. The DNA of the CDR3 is TGTGCCAGCAGGGGACAGGGCGGCACCGGGGAGCTGTTTTTT. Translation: CASRGQGGTGELFF.

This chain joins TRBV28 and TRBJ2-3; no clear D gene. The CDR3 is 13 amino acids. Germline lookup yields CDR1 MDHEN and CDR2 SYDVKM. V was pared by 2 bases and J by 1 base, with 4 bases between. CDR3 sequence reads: CASSLVGTDTQYF. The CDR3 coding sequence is TGTGCCAGCAGTTTAGTCGGCACAGATACGCAGTATTTT.

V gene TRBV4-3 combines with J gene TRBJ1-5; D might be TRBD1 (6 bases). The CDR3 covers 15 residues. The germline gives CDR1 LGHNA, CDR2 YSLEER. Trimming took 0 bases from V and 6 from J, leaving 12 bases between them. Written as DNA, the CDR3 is TGCGCCAGCAGCCAAGATTCGTGGGGGCGTCAGCCCCAGCATTTT. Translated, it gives CASSQDSWGRQPQHF.

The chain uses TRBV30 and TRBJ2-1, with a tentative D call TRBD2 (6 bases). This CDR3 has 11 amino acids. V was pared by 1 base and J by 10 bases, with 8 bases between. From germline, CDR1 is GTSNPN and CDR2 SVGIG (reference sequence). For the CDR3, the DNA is TGTGCCTGGAGTGGGGAGGCCGAGCAGTTCTTC. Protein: CAWSGEAEQFF.

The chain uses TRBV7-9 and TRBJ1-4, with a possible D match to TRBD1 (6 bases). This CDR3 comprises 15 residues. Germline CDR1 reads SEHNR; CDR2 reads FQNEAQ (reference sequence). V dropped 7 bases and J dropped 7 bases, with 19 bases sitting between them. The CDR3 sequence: CASTPSGQGGEKLFF. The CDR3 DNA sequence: TGTGCCAGCACCCCCTCCGGACAAGGGGGTGAAAAACTGTTTTTT.

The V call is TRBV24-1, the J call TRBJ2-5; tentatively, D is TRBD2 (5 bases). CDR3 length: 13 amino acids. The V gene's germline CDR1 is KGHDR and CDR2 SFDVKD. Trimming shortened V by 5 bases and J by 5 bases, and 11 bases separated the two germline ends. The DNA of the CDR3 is TGTGCCACCAGTGGGCTAGCCGGGGAGACCCAGTACTTC. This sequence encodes CATSGLAGETQYF.